This T cell receptor (beta chain) was documented in a study of T cells after yellow fever vaccination. The study's findings and limits: In post-booster samples, most primary-vaccination clones reappeared (approximately 97% CD4, nearly 90% CD8). The CD4 and CD8 compartments had a small share of their clonotypes in common.

This CDR3 comprises 15 residues. CDR1 MNHNS and CDR2 SASEGT come from the germline V gene. J gave up 7 bases and V 6 bases, and 7 bases lay outside the gene matches. A 5'RACE template-switching step, the method used to make TCR cDNA, added a universal primer site and UMIs. TCRdb redid the calling of the 5' RACE reads with MiXCR, one entry per CDR3 protein. The profile shows around 320,000 distinct CDR3 sequences, approximately 12% of them singletons. Notes on this clonotype: Its antigen is currently unknown.

Here the sequenced sample was CD4+ T cells sorted from PBMCs, taken 45 days after the yellow fever booster vaccination. This clonotype was obtained from a man aged 18 to 35 who received the YFV17D yellow fever vaccine. The chain links TRBV6-1 to TRBJ1-6, with 9 bases aligning to TRBD1. CDR3 DNA: TGTGCCAGCAGAGGGATCGGACAGGGGAATTCACCCCTCCACTTT. Protein sequence: CASRGIGQGNSPLHF.